The 29 T cell receptor beta chains below all came from one sample that was sequenced in a study of regulatory T cells in long-lasting Graves disease. According to the study, TCR beta libraries were built with iRepertoire HTBI primers and CDR3-region Arm-PCR. TCRdb ran MiXCR on the multiplex PCR reads and lists one entry per CDR3 protein. The table includes roughly 420,000 distinct CDR3 sequences, 15% to 19% detected once. Time point meaning: newly diagnosed GD, antithyroid drugs for less than 3 months. Generation of the TCR library employed RNA extracted from PBMCs. Sequencing was performed on peripheral blood mononuclear cells (PBMCs), taken at new diagnosis, from a patient treated with antithyroid drugs. The receptors shown here come from a female donor with Graves disease.

This clonotype showed up many times. The chain joins TRBV27 to TRBJ2-1; 9 nucleotides line up with TRBD1. In germline, CDR1 is MNHEY, CDR2 SMNVEV (reference sequence). The ends lost 2 bases at V and 10 bases at J; junction bases unmatched: 12. The CDR3 loop spans 16 amino acids. The CDR3 reads CASSLRPGQGPWEQFF. The DNA of the CDR3 is TGTGCCAGCAGTTTACGACCGGGACAGGGCCCGTGGGAGCAGTTCTTC.

This clonotype was counted at least ten times. V is TRBV4-2 and J is TRBJ2-3, with a tentative D call TRBD2 (5 bases). The CDR3 is made up of 14 amino acids. Germline V lookup: CDR1 LGHNA, CDR2 YNFKEQ. Trimming took 1 base from V and 8 from J, leaving 13 bases between them. CDR3 in DNA: TGTGCCAGCAGCCAAGTAGAGGGCATTGGTACGCAGTATTTT. Its translation is CASSQVEGIGTQYF.

This clonotype was seen a few times. The chain joins TRBV7-8 to TRBJ2-6; weak D call: TRBD2 (5 bases). The V gene's germline CDR1 is SGHVS and CDR2 FQNEAQ. This CDR3 spans 20 amino acids. Trimming left V 0 bases short and J 3 bases short, with 21 bases between. CDR3 region: CASSLANPAAGYGGANVLTF. In DNA form, the CDR3 reads TGTGCCAGCAGCTTAGCCAACCCCGCGGCGGGTTACGGTGGGGCCAACGTCCTGACTTTC.

CDR3 coding DNA: TGTGCCAGCAAGTCGCAGCACAGCTACGAGCAGTACTTC. This codes for CASKSQHSYEQYF. This chain connects TRBV27 to TRBJ2-7; D is ambiguous. From germline, CDR1 is MNHEY and CDR2 SMNVEV (reference sequence). The CDR3 has 13 residues. V was cut by 7 bases and J by 3 bases, with 13 bases left in between.

This clonotype was seen a handful of times. The chain is built from TRBV12-3 or TRBV12-4 and TRBJ2-1, with TRBD2 matching 7 bases. This CDR3 is 18 amino acids long. The V and J ends lost 3 bases and 8 bases, in that order; junction bases with no gene match: 19. In DNA form, the CDR3 reads TGTGCCAGCAGTTTGGGAGAGTGGCGGGAGCAGGTAAAGGATGAGCAGTTCTTC. It yields the protein CASSLGEWREQVKDEQFF.

This clonotype has at least ten counts. The chain is built from TRBV29-1 and TRBJ2-1; 12 bases map to TRBD2. CDR1 is SQVTM, CDR2 ANQGSEA, per germline. This CDR3 spans 16 amino acids. Trimming took 3 bases from V and 8 from J; bases not matched to a gene: 11. The CDR3 here is CSVENSGLAGRDEQFF. CDR3 nucleotides: TGCAGCGTTGAGAATAGCGGACTAGCGGGACGGGATGAGCAGTTCTTC.

This clonotype has just a few counts. J is TRBJ2-5 and V is TRBV6-4; maybe TRBD2 (6 bases). V was shortened by 5 bases and J by 2 bases, with 21 bases between the two germline ends. Germline CDR1 MRHNA, CDR2 SNTAGT. The CDR3 runs 17 residues. The CDR3 coding sequence is TGTGCCAGCAGTCCATCCCCTTGGTCCGGAGGGCAAGAGACCCAGTACTTC. The encoded protein is CASSPSPWSGGQETQYF.

This clonotype came up a few times. The CDR3 spells CASSLDRTKNIQYF. CDR3 DNA: TGTGCCAGCAGCCTTGACAGGACCAAAAACATTCAGTACTTC. The chain joins TRBV7-2 to TRBJ2-4, with D possibly TRBD1 on 6 matching bases. The CDR3 is made up of 14 amino acids. Germline V CDR1 and CDR2: SGHTA, FQGNSA. V lost 5 bases and J 2 bases, leaving 10 bases between the germline ends. Complete variable domain (other parts from reference TRBV7-2 and TRBJ2-4): GAGVSQSPSNKVTEKGKDVELRCDPISGHTALYWYRQSLGQGLEFLIYFQGNSAPDKSGLPSDRFSAERTGGSVSTLTIQRTQQEDSAVYLCASSLDRTKNIQYFGAGTRLSVL.

Concerning this clonotype: A far larger clone is one nucleotide away, so this likely arose from a read error. This chain joins TRBV20-1 and TRBJ2-1, with D hard to call. There are 13 residues in the CDR3. The V gene lost 0 bases and the J gene lost 10 bases, with 13 bases spanning the gap. Germline V gene sequence: CDR1 DFQATT, CDR2 SNEGSKA (reference sequence). CDR3 sequence reads: CSARDPGSYEQFF. The CDR3 region has the DNA TGCAGTGCTAGAGATCCAGGCTCCTACGAGCAGTTCTTC.

There are many counts of this clonotype. The CDR3, as DNA: TGTGCCAGCAGCTTAATGTTAGCGGGCTCCTACAATGAGCAGTTCTTC. This codes for CASSLMLAGSYNEQFF. The gene calls are TRBV11-2 and TRBJ2-1; 7 nucleotides agree with TRBD2. The trim removed 2 bases at V and 0 bases at J, leaving 4 bases unmatched. This CDR3 comprises 16 residues. Germline V lookup: CDR1 SGHAT, CDR2 FQNNGV.

This clonotype showed up many times. The V call is TRBV28, the J call TRBJ1-4; D possibly corresponds to TRBD1 (5 bases). The CDR3 consists of 16 residues. Germline CDR1 reads MDHEN; CDR2 reads SYDVKM. V lost 3 bases and J 5 bases, leaving 16 bases between the germline ends. This CDR3 is CASSFSGQALNEKLFF. The CDR3 coding sequence is TGTGCCAGCAGTTTCTCAGGGCAGGCCTTAAATGAAAAACTGTTTTTT.

In this sample, this clonotype turned up many times. The J gene is TRBJ2-3, the V gene TRBV7-2; D may be TRBD2 (6 bases). Germline V gene data show CDR1 as SGHTA and CDR2 as FQGNSA. The V gene lost 4 bases and the J gene lost 1 base, with 9 bases spanning the gap. The CDR3 is made up of 14 amino acids. CDR3 residues: CASSYWGGTDTQYF. For the CDR3, the DNA is TGTGCCAGCAGCTACTGGGGGGGCACAGATACGCAGTATTTT.

The chain recombines TRBV7-9 with TRBJ2-7; TRBD1 might be the D (6 bases). Trimming took off 5 bases at V and 0 bases at J, with 14 bases between the two ends. The CDR3 extends over 15 amino acids. Germline V CDR1 and CDR2: SEHNR, FQNEAQ (reference sequence). Here the CDR3 reads CASSGDKTDSYEQYF. CDR3 bases: TGTGCCAGCAGCGGGGACAAGACAGACTCCTACGAGCAGTACTTC.

Ten or more counts support this clonotype. J is TRBJ2-1 and V is TRBV2; unclear D gene. Looked up from germline, CDR1 is SNHLY and CDR2 is FYNNEI. The CDR3 length is 11 residues. Trimming took off 6 bases at V and 6 bases at J, with 6 bases between the two ends. This CDR3 reads CASRYSNEQFF. CDR3 nucleotides: TGTGCCAGCAGGTACAGCAATGAGCAGTTCTTC.

Notes on this clonotype: A much more abundant neighbour one base away suggests this may be a read error. The chain joins TRBV12-3 or TRBV12-4 to TRBJ2-7, with a possible D match to TRBD2 (6 bases). The CDR3 totals 16 residues. The CDR3 DNA is TGTGCCGGCAGTCCTATCGCTAGCGAGAGCTCCTACGAGCAGTACTTC. Protein product: CAGSPIASESSYEQYF.

V and J are TRBV6-1 and TRBJ2-5; 13 positions match TRBD2. J was trimmed by 3 bases and V by 6 bases; bases with no gene match: 4. CDR1 is MNHNS, CDR2 SASEGT, per germline. This CDR3 comprises 15 residues. The DNA of the CDR3 is TGTGCCAGCAGGATAGGGACTAGCGGGGAAGAGACCCAGTACTTC. Translated: CASRIGTSGEETQYF.

A few counts support this clonotype. The chain recombines TRBV6-1 with TRBJ2-3, with 10 bases fitting TRBD1. CDR3 length: 15 amino acids. Germline V gene data show CDR1 as MNHNS and CDR2 as SASEGT. V shed 5 bases and J 4 bases; nucleotides not matched to a gene: 6. The CDR3, as DNA: TGTGCCAGCAGTCACCGGGACAGGGGATCAGATACGCAGTATTTT. It codes for CASSHRDRGSDTQYF.

A remark on this clonotype: Possible read error: a much larger clone is one base away. The chain carries TRBV20-1 and TRBJ2-3; D perhaps matches TRBD2 (5 bases). The J call is doubtful: the DNA matches TRBJ2-1 better. CDR3 length: 17 amino acids. Per the germline V gene, CDR1 is DFQATT and CDR2 is SNEGSKA (reference sequence). CDR3 sequence reads: CSARGLDSGVRYYEQFF. The CDR3 DNA sequence: TGCAGTGCTAGAGGCCTCGATTCCGGGGTTCGTTACTACGAGCAGTTCTTC.

The rearrangement joins TRBV20-1 to TRBJ2-1; D is ambiguous. The CDR3 has 13 amino acids. CDR1 is DFQATT, CDR2 SNEGSKA, per germline (reference sequence). V shed 0 bases and J shed 13 bases, with 16 bases lying between them. The CDR3 DNA follows: TGCAGTGCTAGAGATCGGACGCAGGAGACCCAGTTCTTC. This sequence encodes CSARDRTQETQFF.

V is TRBV10-1 and J is TRBJ1-2; D remains unclear. The germline V gene encodes CDR1 WNHNN and CDR2 SYGVQD (reference sequence). Trimming removed 3 bases from V and 7 bases from J, with 12 bases in between. There are 13 residues in the CDR3. The DNA of the CDR3 is TGCGCCAGCAGTGAAATAGGTTGGAGTGGCTACACCTTC. This gives the protein CASSEIGWSGYTF.

This clonotype was seen repeatedly, ten times or more. This chain connects TRBV28 to TRBJ2-1, with 11 bases identical to TRBD2. The CDR3 consists of 15 residues. The germline V gene has CDR1 MDHEN and CDR2 SYDVKM. V was pared by 6 bases and J by 10 bases, with 11 bases of the junction left unmatched. Here the CDR3 reads CASSPPGLAVEEQFF. CDR3 nucleotides: TGTGCCAGCAGCCCACCGGGACTAGCGGTAGAGGAGCAGTTCTTC.

The J gene is TRBJ2-6, the V gene TRBV27; 7 bases are shared with TRBD1. The CDR3 is 15 residues long. Looked up from germline, CDR1 is MNHEY and CDR2 is SMNVEV (reference sequence). V was pared by 5 bases and J by 3 bases, with 4 bases of the junction left unmatched. DNA of the CDR3: TGTGCCAGCAGTCTTACAGGGGATGGGGCCAACGTCCTGACTTTC. Protein: CASSLTGDGANVLTF.

This clonotype was observed at least ten times. The CDR3 spells CSTSAGSSGSYEQYF. The CDR3, as DNA: TGCAGCACCTCGGCCGGGTCTAGCGGGAGCTACGAGCAGTACTTC. This rearrangement joins TRBV29-1 to TRBJ2-7; 10 bases match TRBD2. Germline V gives CDR1 SQVTM, CDR2 ANQGSEA. This CDR3 region has 15 residues. Losses at the gene ends were 8 bases for V and 3 bases for J; bases not matched to a gene: 13.

The rearrangement uses TRBV10-3 and TRBJ2-5; 13 bases are a match to TRBD2. The length of the CDR3 is 19 residues. Germline V CDR1 and CDR2: ENHRY, SYGVKD. V dropped 3 bases and J dropped 4; count of bases not matched to a gene: 14. CDR3: CAISDSGTSGTRGGETQYF. CDR3 coding DNA: TGTGCCATCAGTGATAGTGGGACTAGCGGGACTCGCGGGGGAGAGACCCAGTACTTC.

This clonotype was seen repeatedly, ten times or more. CDR3 in amino acids: CASSTNGNSNQPQHF. The DNA for the CDR3 is TGTGCCAGTAGCACAAACGGCAATAGCAATCAGCCCCAGCATTTT. The V gene is TRBV19, the J gene TRBJ1-5; no clear D. The CDR3 sequence is 15 residues long. In germline, CDR1 is LNHDA, CDR2 SQIVND (reference sequence). The germline V and J ends were trimmed by 6 bases and 0 bases, with 12 bases remaining between them.

The rearrangement joins TRBV28 to TRBJ2-2; D is perhaps TRBD1 (7 bases). V gave up 1 base and J gave up 6 bases, with 15 bases separating them. The CDR3 loop spans 16 amino acids. Germline V CDR1 and CDR2: MDHEN, SYDVKM. CDR3: CASSLYFRGAAGELFF. The DNA of the CDR3 is TGTGCCAGCAGTTTATACTTCAGGGGGGCGGCCGGGGAGCTGTTTTTT.

This chain links TRBV3-1 with TRBJ1-4; 7 bases line up with TRBD1. This CDR3 spans 16 amino acids. V was clipped by 4 bases and J by 2 bases; unmatched bases: 7. CDR1 is LGHDT and CDR2 is YNNKEL in the germline V gene (reference sequence). CDR3 region: CASSRRDSATNEKLFF. CDR3 in DNA: TGTGCCAGCAGCCGTAGGGACAGTGCTACTAATGAAAAACTGTTTTTT.

There are a few counts of this clonotype. The rearrangement joins TRBV4-3 to TRBJ2-3; no reliable D call. The CDR3 consists of 14 residues. Per germline, CDR1 LGHNA and CDR2 YSLEER. V was clipped by 1 base and J by 6 bases, with 11 bases between them. The CDR3 loop reads CASSQASGWDTQYF. The CDR3 DNA reads TGCGCCAGCAGCCAAGCCTCCGGATGGGATACGCAGTATTTT.

A few counts support this clonotype. Possible read error: a much larger clone is one base away. The chain combines TRBV3-1 with TRBJ2-3; 7 nucleotides match TRBD1. The CDR3 is made up of 12 amino acids. Looked up from germline, CDR1 is LGHDT and CDR2 is YNNKEL (reference sequence). DNA of the CDR3: TGTGCCAGCAGCCTCTCCGGGACAGCGCAGTTTTTT. This sequence encodes CASSLSGTAQFF.